The rows below give T cell receptor beta chains drawn from one sample of a study of patients and donors after allogeneic stem cell transplantation. One entry per CDR3 protein results from TCRdb running MiXCR on the RT-PCR reads. The sample yields about a million distinct CDR3 sequences, about a sixth seen once. The sample was blood, either unsorted or a sorted T cell fraction (not recorded which). Receptors originate from a human donor who was either an allogeneic HSCT recipient or a stem cell or donor lymphocyte infusion donor (not recorded which). It is not recorded whose cells these are; they may come from a transplant donor. Both conserved end residues are part of each CDR3. D genes are given only for firm matches. Where a row states a size, it is once, few, many or the class of an expanded clone; other rows omit it.

D gene: TRBD2
V gene: TRBV7-3
clone size: -
J gene: TRBJ2-2
CDR3 DNA: TGTGCCAGCAGGTCCCGGGACTACTTCACCGGGGAGCTGTTTTTT
CDR3 protein: CASRSRDYFTGELFF

D gene: TRBD2
V gene: TRBV20-1
clone size: -
J gene: TRBJ2-1
CDR3 DNA: TGCAGTGCGGTGGGGGGAGGGGAAGGTGAGCAGTTCTTC
CDR3 protein: CSAVGGGEGEQFF

D gene: -
V gene: TRBV12-3/TRBV12-4
clone size: many
J gene: TRBJ2-7
CDR3 DNA: TGTGCCAGCAGTTTAATGCAGCTCAGTTACGAGCAGTACTTC
CDR3 protein: CASSLMQLSYEQYF

D gene: -
V gene: TRBV4-3
clone size: -
J gene: TRBJ2-5
CDR3 DNA: TGCGCCAGCAGCCAATGGACTGCCGGAGAGACCCAGTACTTC
CDR3 protein: CASSQWTAGETQYF

D gene: TRBD1
V gene: TRBV6-1
clone size: few
J gene: TRBJ2-1
CDR3 DNA: TGTGCCAGCAGCTTTGGACAGGGAGAGTCGAATGAGCAGTTCTTC
CDR3 protein: CASSFGQGESNEQFF

D gene: TRBD2
V gene: TRBV5-6
clone size: -
J gene: TRBJ2-5
CDR3 DNA: TGTGCCAGCAGCTTACCCAGCGGGGGCAGAGAGACCCAGTACTTC
CDR3 protein: CASSLPSGGRETQYF

D gene: -
V gene: TRBV10-3
clone size: -
J gene: TRBJ1-3
CDR3 DNA: TGTGCCATCAGGGAACAGGCTGGAAACACCATATATTTT
CDR3 protein: CAIREQAGNTIYF

D gene: -
V gene: TRBV7-2
clone size: -
J gene: TRBJ2-3
CDR3 DNA: TGTGCCAGCAGCATCGTGCGGGGCACAGATACGCAGTATTTT
CDR3 protein: CASSIVRGTDTQYF

D gene: -
V gene: TRBV6-2/TRBV6-3
clone size: -
J gene: TRBJ2-2
CDR3 DNA: TGTGCCACTACCACAGGGTTAGGGGAGCTGTTTTTT
CDR3 protein: CATTTGLGELFF

D gene: -
V gene: TRBV5-1
clone size: few
J gene: TRBJ1-3
CDR3 DNA: TGCGCCAGCAGAGCGGGACCGAACTCTGGAAACACCATATATTTT
CDR3 protein: CASRAGPNSGNTIYF

D gene: -
V gene: TRBV27
clone size: -
J gene: TRBJ1-2
CDR3 DNA: TGTGCCAGCAGGCAGGGGCTCCGTTATGGCTACACCTTC
CDR3 protein: CASRQGLRYGYTF

D gene: TRBD1
V gene: TRBV2
clone size: many
J gene: TRBJ2-2
CDR3 DNA: TGTGCCAGCAGTGAAATCGGGACAGGCCAGGCCGGGGAGCTGTTTTTT
CDR3 protein: CASSEIGTGQAGELFF

D gene: -
V gene: TRBV25-1
clone size: -
J gene: TRBJ2-1
CDR3 DNA: TGTGCCAGCAGTGAATTTGGGGATGGACTAAGCTCCTACAATGAGCAGTTCTTC
CDR3 protein: CASSEFGDGLSSYNEQFF

D gene: -
V gene: TRBV5-6
clone size: few
J gene: TRBJ1-2
CDR3 DNA: TGTGCCAGCAGCTCTGGGGATGGCTACACCTTC
CDR3 protein: CASSSGDGYTF

D gene: -
V gene: TRBV30
clone size: few
J gene: TRBJ2-1
CDR3 DNA: TGTGCCTGGAAAGGGACGCCTAACAATGAGCAGTTCTTC
CDR3 protein: CAWKGTPNNEQFF

D gene: -
V gene: TRBV5-5
clone size: few
J gene: TRBJ1-6
CDR3 DNA: TGTGCCAGCAGGAACCCCCAAATGGGGCTCGTCGGTTCACCCCTCCACTTT
CDR3 protein: CASRNPQMGLVGSPLHF

D gene: -
V gene: TRBV20-1
clone size: -
J gene: TRBJ2-5
CDR3 DNA: TGCAGTGCTAGGGGTCCCTACGCCCGGGCCCTCCAAGAGACCCAGTACTTC
CDR3 protein: CSARGPYARALQETQYF

D gene: -
V gene: TRBV2
clone size: few
J gene: TRBJ2-1
CDR3 DNA: TGTGCCAGCAGTGCGAAGGGGCTCTCCTACAATGAGCAGTTCTTC
CDR3 protein: CASSAKGLSYNEQFF

D gene: -
V gene: TRBV19
clone size: -
J gene: TRBJ2-1
CDR3 DNA: TGTGCCAGTAGTACCCAAGGGCGCCCCGGCAATGAGCAGTTCTTC
CDR3 protein: CASSTQGRPGNEQFF

D gene: TRBD1
V gene: TRBV7-3
clone size: few
J gene: TRBJ1-5
CDR3 DNA: TGTGCCAGCAGCCCAGACAGGGTAGTAAAGCAGCCCCAGCATTTT
CDR3 protein: CASSPDRVVKQPQHF

D gene: -
V gene: TRBV7-9
clone size: -
J gene: TRBJ2-3
CDR3 DNA: TGTGCCAGCAGCTACCGTTTTAATACTAGCACAGATACGCAGTATTTT
CDR3 protein: CASSYRFNTSTDTQYF

D gene: -
V gene: TRBV28
clone size: -
J gene: TRBJ1-1
CDR3 DNA: TGTGCCAGCACGCCGGGGGTCACCACTGAAGCTTTCTTT
CDR3 protein: CASTPGVTTEAFF

D gene: -
V gene: TRBV6-5
clone size: -
J gene: TRBJ2-7
CDR3 DNA: TGTGCCAGCAGTTATCAGATCGGGGCCTACGAGCAGTACTTC
CDR3 protein: CASSYQIGAYEQYF

D gene: -
V gene: TRBV7-2
clone size: -
J gene: TRBJ1-6
CDR3 DNA: TGTGCCAGCAGAAAGGGGAGCACCTATAATTCACCCCTCCACTTT
CDR3 protein: CASRKGSTYNSPLHF

D gene: TRBD1
V gene: TRBV12-3/TRBV12-4
clone size: few
J gene: TRBJ1-5
CDR3 DNA: TGTGCCAGCAGTTTAGACCTCCGGGACAGGGCCTCGCGATATAGCAATCAGCCCCAGCATTTT
CDR3 protein: CASSLDLRDRASRYSNQPQHF

D gene: -
V gene: TRBV9
clone size: -
J gene: TRBJ1-2
CDR3 DNA: TGTGCCAGCAGCGCGACACAGGGTCATGGCTACACCTTC
CDR3 protein: CASSATQGHGYTF

D gene: TRBD1
V gene: TRBV30
clone size: few
J gene: TRBJ1-1
CDR3 DNA: TGTGCCTGGAGTGTACCCAGGGGGCACACTGAAGCTTTCTTT
CDR3 protein: CAWSVPRGHTEAFF

D gene: -
V gene: TRBV7-3
clone size: -
J gene: TRBJ2-3
CDR3 DNA: TGTGCCAGCAGTTCTCTGGGGGGGCCTGGCACAGATACGCAGTATTTT
CDR3 protein: CASSSLGGPGTDTQYF

D gene: TRBD1
V gene: TRBV7-9
clone size: -
J gene: TRBJ2-5
CDR3 DNA: TGTGCCAGCAGCTCGGGACAGGCCAAAGAGACCCAGTACTTC
CDR3 protein: CASSSGQAKETQYF

D gene: -
V gene: TRBV15
clone size: -
J gene: TRBJ2-3
CDR3 DNA: TGTGCCACCAGCAGAGTGTCCGGGACTGGAAGAATTGATACGCAGTATTTT
CDR3 protein: CATSRVSGTGRIDTQYF

D gene: -
V gene: TRBV20-1
clone size: many
J gene: TRBJ2-3
CDR3 DNA: TGCAGTGCTAGAGGAGGGGCTAGAGATGATACGCAGTATTTT
CDR3 protein: CSARGGARDDTQYF

D gene: -
V gene: TRBV11-3
clone size: -
J gene: TRBJ2-2
CDR3 DNA: TGTGCCAGCCGGCGAGGTCGGGAGCTGTTTTTT
CDR3 protein: CASRRGRELFF

D gene: -
V gene: TRBV12-3/TRBV12-4
clone size: few
J gene: TRBJ1-2
CDR3 DNA: TGTGCCAGCAGTTTATCGGACAGATTTTTCTTC
CDR3 protein: CASSLSDRFFF

D gene: -
V gene: TRBV12-3/TRBV12-4
clone size: few
J gene: TRBJ1-2
CDR3 DNA: TGTGCCAGCAGTTTAGCGTCAGCGAACTATGGCTACACCTTC
CDR3 protein: CASSLASANYGYTF

D gene: TRBD2
V gene: TRBV11-2
clone size: many
J gene: TRBJ2-5
CDR3 DNA: TGTGCCAGCAGCTTAGCTAGCGGGAGACAGACCCAGTACTTC
CDR3 protein: CASSLASGRQTQYF

D gene: -
V gene: TRBV11-2
clone size: -
J gene: TRBJ1-6
CDR3 DNA: TGTGCCAGCACCCACAGGTTTAATTCACCCCTCCACTTT
CDR3 protein: CASTHRFNSPLHF

D gene: -
V gene: TRBV11-2
clone size: few
J gene: TRBJ1-6
CDR3 DNA: TGTGCCAGCAGCCTAAGGAGAGAGAATTCACCCCTCCACTTT
CDR3 protein: CASSLRRENSPLHF

D gene: TRBD2
V gene: TRBV11-2
clone size: -
J gene: TRBJ2-7
CDR3 DNA: TGTGCCAGCAGGGCCCTAGCGGGGGGAGTCGACGAGCAGTACTTC
CDR3 protein: CASRALAGGVDEQYF

D gene: -
V gene: TRBV5-1
clone size: -
J gene: TRBJ1-3
CDR3 DNA: TGCGCCAGCACCTCCACTGGGAGCTCTGGAAACACCATATATTTT
CDR3 protein: CASTSTGSSGNTIYF

D gene: -
V gene: TRBV6-5
clone size: -
J gene: TRBJ1-4
CDR3 DNA: TGTGCCAGCAGTTACCTCGGCAGGGTACAGAACAAACTGTTTTTT
CDR3 protein: CASSYLGRVQNKLFF

D gene: -
V gene: TRBV12-3/TRBV12-4
clone size: few
J gene: TRBJ1-2
CDR3 DNA: TGTGCCAGCAGTTTAGAGGGGGGGACTGGCTACACCTTC
CDR3 protein: CASSLEGGTGYTF

D gene: -
V gene: TRBV14
clone size: few
J gene: TRBJ2-1
CDR3 DNA: TGTGCCAGCAGCCCCAGACAGAGAGTCCACAATGAGCAGTTCTTC
CDR3 protein: CASSPRQRVHNEQFF

D gene: TRBD2
V gene: TRBV20-1
clone size: -
J gene: TRBJ2-5
CDR3 DNA: TGCAGTGCTAGAGACCCCTTGCGGCGGGGGACCCAAGAGACCCAGTACTTC
CDR3 protein: CSARDPLRRGTQETQYF

D gene: -
V gene: TRBV5-1
clone size: once
J gene: TRBJ2-5
CDR3 DNA: TGCGCCAGCAGCTTGTGGCTAAGAGAGACCCAGTACTTC
CDR3 protein: CASSLWLRETQYF

D gene: -
V gene: TRBV29-1
clone size: -
J gene: TRBJ2-5
CDR3 DNA: TGCAGCGTTGATAACGGCGGCGAGAGTCAAGAGACCCAGTACTTC
CDR3 protein: CSVDNGGESQETQYF

D gene: TRBD2
V gene: TRBV20-1
clone size: few
J gene: TRBJ2-3
CDR3 DNA: TGCAGTGCTTCTAGCGGGGGGGCTACAGATACGCAGTATTTT
CDR3 protein: CSASSGGATDTQYF

D gene: TRBD2
V gene: TRBV12-3/TRBV12-4
clone size: few
J gene: TRBJ2-7
CDR3 DNA: TGTGCCAGCAGTTTGAAGTTGGGGGGGGTGCAGTACTTC
CDR3 protein: CASSLKLGGVQYF

D gene: -
V gene: TRBV12-3/TRBV12-4
clone size: -
J gene: TRBJ2-5
CDR3 DNA: TGTGCCAGCAGTTTAGTTCCGGGGGTGGAGACCCAGTACTTC
CDR3 protein: CASSLVPGVETQYF

D gene: TRBD1
V gene: TRBV12-3/TRBV12-4
clone size: -
J gene: TRBJ1-1
CDR3 DNA: TGTGCCAGCAAACCCAGCGGGACAGGGGCCGCTCTGAACACTGAAGCTTTCTTT
CDR3 protein: CASKPSGTGAALNTEAFF

D gene: -
V gene: TRBV4-1
clone size: -
J gene: TRBJ2-4
CDR3 DNA: TGCGCCAGCATGGGGGTGGCCAAAAACATTCAGTACTTC
CDR3 protein: CASMGVAKNIQYF